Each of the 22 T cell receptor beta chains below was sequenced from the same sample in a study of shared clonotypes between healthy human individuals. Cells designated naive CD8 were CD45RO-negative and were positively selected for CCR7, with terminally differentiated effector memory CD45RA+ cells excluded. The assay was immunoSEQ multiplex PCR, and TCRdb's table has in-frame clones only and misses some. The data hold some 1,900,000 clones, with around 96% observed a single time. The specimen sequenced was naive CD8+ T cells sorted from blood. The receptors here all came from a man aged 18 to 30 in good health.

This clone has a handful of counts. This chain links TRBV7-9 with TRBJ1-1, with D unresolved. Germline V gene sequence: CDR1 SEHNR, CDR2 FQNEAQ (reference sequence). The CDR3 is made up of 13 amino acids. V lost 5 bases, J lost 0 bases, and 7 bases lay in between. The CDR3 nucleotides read TGTGCCAGCAGCACCGCAATGAACACTGAAGCTTTCTTT. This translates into CASSTAMNTEAFF.

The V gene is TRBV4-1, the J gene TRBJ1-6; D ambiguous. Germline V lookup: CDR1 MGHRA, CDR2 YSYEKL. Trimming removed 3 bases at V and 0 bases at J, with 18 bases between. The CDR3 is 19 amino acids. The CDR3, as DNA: TGCGCCAGCAGCCATGGACCGGTCAGGCGGGTCTCCTATAATTCACCCCTCCACTTT. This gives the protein CASSHGPVRRVSYNSPLHF.

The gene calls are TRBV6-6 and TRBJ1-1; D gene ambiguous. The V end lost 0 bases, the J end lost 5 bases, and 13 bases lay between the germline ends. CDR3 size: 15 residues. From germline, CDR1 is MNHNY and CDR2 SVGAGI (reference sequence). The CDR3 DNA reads TGTGCCAGCAGTTACTCTTCTTTTTCGGGGACTGAAGCTTTCTTT. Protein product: CASSYSSFSGTEAFF.

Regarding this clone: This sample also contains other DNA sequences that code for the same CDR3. This chain's CDR3 is CASSFGQGYLEQYF. The DNA of the CDR3 is TGTGCCAGCAGCTTCGGGCAGGGCTACTTGGAGCAGTACTTC. The chain employs TRBV5-6 and TRBJ2-7, with D perhaps matching TRBD1 (5 bases). This CDR3 is built from 14 residues. The ends were cut back, 2 bases at V and 7 bases at J, with 16 bases in the middle. Germline CDR1 reads SGHDT; CDR2 reads YYEEEE.

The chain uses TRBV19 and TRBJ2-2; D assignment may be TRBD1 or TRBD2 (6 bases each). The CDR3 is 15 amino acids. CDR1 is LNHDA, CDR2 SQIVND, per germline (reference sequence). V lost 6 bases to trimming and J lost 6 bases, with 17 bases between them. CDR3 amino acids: CASSPGGGGAGELFF. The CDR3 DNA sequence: TGTGCCAGTAGCCCAGGTGGAGGGGGAGCCGGGGAGCTGTTTTTT.

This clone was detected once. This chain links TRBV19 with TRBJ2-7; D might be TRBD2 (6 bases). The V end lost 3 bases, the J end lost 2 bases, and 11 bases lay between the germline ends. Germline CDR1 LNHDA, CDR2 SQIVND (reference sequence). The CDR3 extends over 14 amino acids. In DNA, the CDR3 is TGTGCCAGTAGTATTGCGGAGGGGACCTACGAGCAGTACTTC. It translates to CASSIAEGTYEQYF.

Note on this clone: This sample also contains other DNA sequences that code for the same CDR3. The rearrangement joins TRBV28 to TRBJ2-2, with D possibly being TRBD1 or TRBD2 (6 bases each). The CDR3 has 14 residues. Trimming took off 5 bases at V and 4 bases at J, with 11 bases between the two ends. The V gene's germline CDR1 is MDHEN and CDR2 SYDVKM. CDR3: CASSLEGGTGELFF. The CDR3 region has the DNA TGTGCCAGCAGTCTCGAGGGGGGCACCGGGGAGCTGTTTTTT.

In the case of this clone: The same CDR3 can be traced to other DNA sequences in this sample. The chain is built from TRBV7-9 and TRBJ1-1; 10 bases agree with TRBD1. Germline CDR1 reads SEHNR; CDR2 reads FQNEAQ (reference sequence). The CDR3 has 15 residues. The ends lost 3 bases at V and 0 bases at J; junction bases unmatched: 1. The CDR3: CASSLGQGLNTEAFF. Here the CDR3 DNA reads TGTGCCAGCAGCTTGGGACAGGGGCTGAACACTGAAGCTTTCTTT.

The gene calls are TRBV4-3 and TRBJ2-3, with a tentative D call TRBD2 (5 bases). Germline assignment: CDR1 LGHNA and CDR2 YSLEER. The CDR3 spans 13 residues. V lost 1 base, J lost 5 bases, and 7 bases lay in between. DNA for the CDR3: TGCGCCAGCAGCCAAGTACGGGAAGATACGCAGTATTTT. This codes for CASSQVREDTQYF.

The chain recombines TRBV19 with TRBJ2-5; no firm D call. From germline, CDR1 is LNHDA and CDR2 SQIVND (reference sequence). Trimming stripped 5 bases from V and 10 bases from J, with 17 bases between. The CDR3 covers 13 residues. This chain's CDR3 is CASSGITTDIQYF. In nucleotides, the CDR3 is TGTGCCAGTAGTGGGATAACAACAGACATCCAGTACTTC.

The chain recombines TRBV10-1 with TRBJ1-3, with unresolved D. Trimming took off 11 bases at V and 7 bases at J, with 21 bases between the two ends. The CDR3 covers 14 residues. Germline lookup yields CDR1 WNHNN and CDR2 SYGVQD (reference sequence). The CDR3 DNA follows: TGCGCCGCCTTCGTGAGGGAGAGGTCGAACACCATATATTTT. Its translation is CAAFVRERSNTIYF.

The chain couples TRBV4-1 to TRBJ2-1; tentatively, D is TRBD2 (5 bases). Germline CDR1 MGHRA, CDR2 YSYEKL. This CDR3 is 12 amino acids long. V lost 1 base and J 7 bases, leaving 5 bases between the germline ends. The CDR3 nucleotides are TGCGCCAGCAGCCAAGGGGAGAATGAGCAGTTCTTC. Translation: CASSQGENEQFF.

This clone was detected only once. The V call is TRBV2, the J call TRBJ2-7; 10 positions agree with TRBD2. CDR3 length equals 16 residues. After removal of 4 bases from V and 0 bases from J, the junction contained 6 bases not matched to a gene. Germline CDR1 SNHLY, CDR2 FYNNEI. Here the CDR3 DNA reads TGTGCCAGCAGTGCTAGCGGGAGCCTATACTCCTACGAGCAGTACTTC. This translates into CASSASGSLYSYEQYF.

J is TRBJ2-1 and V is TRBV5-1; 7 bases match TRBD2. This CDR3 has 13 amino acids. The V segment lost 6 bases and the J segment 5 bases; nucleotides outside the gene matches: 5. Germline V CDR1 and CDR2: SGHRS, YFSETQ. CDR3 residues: CASTLGTNNEQFF. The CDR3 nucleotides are TGCGCCAGCACCTTAGGGACTAACAATGAGCAGTTCTTC.

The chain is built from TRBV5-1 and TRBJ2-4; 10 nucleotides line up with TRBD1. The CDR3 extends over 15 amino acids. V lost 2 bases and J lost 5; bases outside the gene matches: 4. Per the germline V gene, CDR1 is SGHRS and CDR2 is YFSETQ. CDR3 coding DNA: TGCGCCAGCAGCTTATGGACAGGGGGGCAAAACATTCAGTACTTC. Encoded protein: CASSLWTGGQNIQYF. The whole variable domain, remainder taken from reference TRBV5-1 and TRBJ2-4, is KAGVTQTPRYLIKTRGQQVTLSCSPISGHRSVSWYQQTPGQGLQFLFEYFSETQRNKGNFPGRFSGRQFSNSRSEMNVSTLELGDSALYLCASSLWTGGQNIQYFGAGTRLSVL.

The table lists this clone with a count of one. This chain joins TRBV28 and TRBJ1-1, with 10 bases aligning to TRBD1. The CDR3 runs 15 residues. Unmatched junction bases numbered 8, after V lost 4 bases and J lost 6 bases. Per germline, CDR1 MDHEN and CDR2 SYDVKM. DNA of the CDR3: TGTGCCAGCAGTTACCCCGGGACAGGGGTCCCTGAAGCTTTCTTT. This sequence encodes CASSYPGTGVPEAFF.

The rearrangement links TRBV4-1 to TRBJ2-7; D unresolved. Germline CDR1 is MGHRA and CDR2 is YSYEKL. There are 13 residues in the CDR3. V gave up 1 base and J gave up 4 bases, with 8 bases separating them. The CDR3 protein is CASSQGSLYEQYF. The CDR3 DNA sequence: TGCGCCAGCAGCCAAGGCTCCCTTTACGAGCAGTACTTC.

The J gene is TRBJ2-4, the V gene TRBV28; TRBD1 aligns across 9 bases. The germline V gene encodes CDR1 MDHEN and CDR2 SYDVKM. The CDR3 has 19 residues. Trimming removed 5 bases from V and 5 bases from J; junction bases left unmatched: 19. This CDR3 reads CASSPPPGQGLIPENIQYF. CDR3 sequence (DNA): TGTGCCAGCAGTCCACCCCCGGGACAGGGCCTGATACCTGAAAACATTCAGTACTTC.

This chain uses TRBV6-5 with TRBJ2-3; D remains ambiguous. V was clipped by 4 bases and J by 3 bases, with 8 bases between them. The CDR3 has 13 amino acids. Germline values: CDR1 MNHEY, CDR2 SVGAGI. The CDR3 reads CASSLYGTDTQYF. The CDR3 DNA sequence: TGTGCCAGCAGTTTATACGGGACAGATACGCAGTATTTT.

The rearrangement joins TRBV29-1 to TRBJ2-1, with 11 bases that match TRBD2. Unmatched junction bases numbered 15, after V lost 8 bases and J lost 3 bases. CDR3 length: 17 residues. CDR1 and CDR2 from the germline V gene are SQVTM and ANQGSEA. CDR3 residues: CSLQGLAAPYNYNEQFF. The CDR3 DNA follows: TGCAGCCTGCAGGGACTAGCGGCACCTTATAACTACAATGAGCAGTTCTTC.

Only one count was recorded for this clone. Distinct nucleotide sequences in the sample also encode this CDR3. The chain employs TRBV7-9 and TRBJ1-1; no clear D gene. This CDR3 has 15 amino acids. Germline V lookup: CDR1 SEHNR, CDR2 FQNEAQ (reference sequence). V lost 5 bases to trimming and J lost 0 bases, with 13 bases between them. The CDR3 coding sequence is TGTGCCAGCAGCCTCGGACGGGGAATGAACACTGAAGCTTTCTTT. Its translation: CASSLGRGMNTEAFF.

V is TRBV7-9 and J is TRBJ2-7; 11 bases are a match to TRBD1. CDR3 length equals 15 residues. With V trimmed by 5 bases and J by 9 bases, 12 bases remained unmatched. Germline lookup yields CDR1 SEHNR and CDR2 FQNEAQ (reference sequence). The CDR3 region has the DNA TGTGCCAGCAGCGGCCGACTCGGACAGGGGGCGGCGCAGTACTTC. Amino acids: CASSGRLGQGAAQYF.